Following are 12 T cell receptor beta chains from one sample sequenced in a study of T cell repertoires in cytomegalovirus infection. TCRdb re-derived calls from the reads in MiXCR, one entry per CDR3 protein. This sample carries 550,000 to 850,000 distinct CDR3 sequences, 30% to 35% of them seen once, and the ten largest clones take over 15%. For these receptors, no antigen is known. Specimen: cultured PBMCs, collected from culture after CMV antigen stimulation. The receptors shown here come from a human donor in good health (CMV status not recorded). Some clones in this sample may be carry-over from other donors' samples.

J is TRBJ2-2 and V is TRBV12-3 or TRBV12-4, with D possibly called TRBD1 or TRBD2 (5 bases each). CDR3 size: 16 residues. Deletions cut 8 bases from V and 0 bases from J, with 16 bases between. CDR3 sequence (DNA): TGTGCCAGCCCCCCCCCCGGGACGTCGAACACCGGGGAGCTGTTTTTT. This codes for CASPPPGTSNTGELFF.

The rearrangement uses TRBV19 and TRBJ2-1, with 16 bases aligning to TRBD2. V shed 7 bases, J shed 6 bases, and the junction held 6 bases outside the gene matches. Germline CDR1 and CDR2: LNHDA and SQIVND (reference sequence). The CDR3 is 16 amino acids. CDR3 sequence: CASTPGTSGGANEQFF. In DNA form, the CDR3 reads TGTGCCAGTACCCCCGGGACTAGCGGGGGGGCCAATGAGCAGTTCTTC.

A few counts support this clonotype. V and J are TRBV20-1 and TRBJ1-5; 10 nucleotides line up with TRBD1. The CDR3 has 17 amino acids. V was clipped by 3 bases and J by 3 bases; unmatched bases: 11. Germline V gene lookup returns CDR1 DFQATT and CDR2 SNEGSKA (reference sequence). CDR3 loop: CSARGGDRGPLNQPQHF. The CDR3 DNA reads as TGCAGTGCTAGGGGAGGGGACAGGGGCCCTCTCAATCAGCCCCAGCATTTT.

The gene calls are TRBV7-8 and TRBJ1-6; D call uncertain. V lost 1 base to trimming and J lost 10 bases, with 8 bases between them. Germline-derived CDR1 and CDR2 are SGHVS and FQNEAQ. The CDR3 covers 13 residues. The chain's CDR3 is CASSLVLLSPLHF. The CDR3 DNA reads as TGTGCCAGCAGCTTAGTGCTCTTGTCACCCCTCCACTTT.

This clonotype was counted ten times or more. The chain couples TRBV7-2 to TRBJ2-7, with D tentatively TRBD2 (6 bases). The germline gives CDR1 SGHTA, CDR2 FQGNSA. There are 17 residues in the CDR3. Trimming left V 0 bases short and J 2 bases short, with 17 bases between. The CDR3 region has the DNA TGTGCCAGCAGCTTAGCCCAAGGGACTGGGGCTACCTACGAGCAGTACTTC. This codes for CASSLAQGTGATYEQYF.

The rearrangement links TRBV7-9 to TRBJ1-4, with unresolved D. V was trimmed by 1 base and J by 15 bases, leaving 15 bases between them. This CDR3 region has 13 residues. Germline-derived CDR1 and CDR2 are SEHNR and FQNEAQ (reference sequence). In DNA form, the CDR3 reads TGTGCCAGCAGCTTAGTGCGGGGTCAGGCGGTGTTTTTT. Its translation is CASSLVRGQAVFF.

This clonotype has only a few counts. This chain joins TRBV20-1 and TRBJ1-4; TRBD1 might be the D (5 bases). The CDR3 contains 15 residues. Germline CDR1 and CDR2: DFQATT and SNEGSKA (reference sequence). The germline V and J ends were trimmed by 3 bases and 0 bases, with 11 bases remaining between them. CDR3 loop: CSASADSATNEKLFF. Here the CDR3 DNA reads TGCAGTGCTAGCGCAGACAGTGCAACTAATGAAAAACTGTTTTTT.

This clonotype was seen a handful of times. The chain links TRBV27 to TRBJ2-5, with TRBD2 identical over 9 bases. CDR3 length: 14 amino acids. The germline gives CDR1 MNHEY, CDR2 SMNVEV (reference sequence). V dropped 11 bases and J dropped 5; count of bases not matched to a gene: 12. The CDR3 bases are TGTGCCCCTCCCCAATTAGCGGGAGTGGAGACCCAGTACTTC. Protein product: CAPPQLAGVETQYF.

This clonotype was observed a few times. The rearrangement joins TRBV19 to TRBJ2-7, with a tentative D call TRBD2 (5 bases). The germline V gene has CDR1 LNHDA and CDR2 SQIVND (reference sequence). V shed 4 bases and J shed 9 bases, with 22 bases lying between them. The CDR3 is made up of 15 amino acids. CDR3 region: CASSTSLGSGGGQYF. The CDR3 region has the DNA TGTGCCAGTAGTACCTCTCTAGGGTCTGGAGGCGGGCAGTACTTC.

V and J are TRBV15 and TRBJ2-5; the D is unclear. Trimming removed 0 bases at V and 2 bases at J, with 7 bases between. CDR3 size: 14 residues. Germline V gene lookup returns CDR1 LNHNV and CDR2 YYDKDF (reference sequence). The CDR3 nucleotides are TGTGCCACCAGCAGAGACAGTTTTCAAGAGACCCAGTACTTC. As protein: CATSRDSFQETQYF. The variable domain in full, completed from reference TRBV15 and TRBJ2-5, reads DAMVIQNPRYQVTQFGKPVTLSCSQTLNHNVMYWYQQKSSQAPKLLFHYYDKDFNNEADTPDNFQSRRPNTSFCFLDIRSPGLGDTAMYLCATSRDSFQETQYFGPGTRLLVL.

J is TRBJ1-4 and V is TRBV7-8; D is possibly TRBD1 (5 bases). From germline, CDR1 is SGHVS and CDR2 FQNEAQ. This CDR3 region has 16 residues. V was clipped by 5 bases and J by 3 bases, with 16 bases between them. The CDR3 DNA reads TGTGCCAGCAGCCCCCAGCCCCCGACAGCTAATGAAAAACTGTTTTTT. It is translated as CASSPQPPTANEKLFF.

The gene calls are TRBV7-9 and TRBJ2-5, with D hard to call. Trimming pared 5 bases from V and 4 bases from J, leaving 8 bases between. Germline V gene sequence: CDR1 SEHNR, CDR2 FQNEAQ (reference sequence). CDR3 length equals 12 residues. Written as DNA, the CDR3 is TGTGCCAGCAGCAAGACTGTAGAGACCCAGTACTTC. Translating gives CASSKTVETQYF. Supplemented by reference TRBV7-9 and TRBJ2-5, the full variable domain reads DTGVSQNPRHKITKRGQNVTFRCDPISEHNRLYWYRQTLGQGPEFLTYFQNEAQLEKSRLLSDRFSAERPKGSFSTLEIQRTEQGDSAMYLCASSKTVETQYFGPGTRLLVL.